Below, 23 T cell receptor beta chains from the same sample are listed, as sequenced in a study of cytomegalovirus exposure and HLA in healthy donors. A multiplex PCR was run with 60 Vbeta primers and 13 Jbeta primers. Profiling relied on immunoSEQ multiplex PCR, and the TCRdb table lists in-frame clones only, not all of them. The sample contains 180,000 or so clones, approximately 73% of which appear only once. Sequenced material: PBMCs. The receptors here all came from a woman aged 30 to 39 in good health and CMV-seropositive.

CDR3 sequence reads: CAWSPTGGKLFF. For the CDR3, the DNA is TGTGCCTGGAGTCCAACAGGGGGAAAACTGTTTTTT. The J gene is TRBJ1-4, the V gene TRBV30; 8 nucleotides match TRBD1. The germline CDR1 and CDR2 sequences are GTSNPN and SVGIG (reference sequence). The V and J ends lost 2 bases and 10 bases, in that order; junction bases with no gene match: 3. There are 12 residues in the CDR3. The full variable domain, completed using reference TRBV30 and TRBJ1-4, is SQTIHQWPATLVQPVGSPLSLECTVEGTSNPNLYWYRQAAGRGLQLLFYSVGIGQISSEVPQNLSASRPQDRQFILSSKKLLLSDSGFYLCAWSPTGGKLFFGSGTQLSVL.

The rearrangement joins TRBV4-3 to TRBJ2-7, with 8 bases aligning to TRBD1. V dropped 0 bases and J dropped 1; count of bases not matched to a gene: 11. Germline CDR1 LGHNA, CDR2 YSLEER. The CDR3 runs to 18 residues. The CDR3 loop is CASSQDSLGTGYSYEQYF. CDR3 DNA sequence: TGCGCCAGCAGCCAAGACTCCCTAGGGACAGGTTATTCCTACGAGCAGTACTTC.

V gene TRBV7-2 combines with J gene TRBJ2-1; 9 nucleotides align to TRBD2. This CDR3 spans 14 amino acids. Germline-derived CDR1 and CDR2 are SGHTA and FQGNSA. After removal of 5 bases from V and 10 bases from J, the junction contained 9 bases not matched to a gene. CDR3 residues: CASSTGLAGAEQFF. The CDR3 region has the DNA TGTGCCAGCAGCACGGGACTAGCCGGCGCGGAGCAGTTCTTC.

The gene calls are TRBV19 and TRBJ2-3; D call uncertain. V lost 5 bases to trimming and J lost 3 bases, with 6 bases between them. The CDR3 loop spans 12 amino acids. Germline assignment: CDR1 LNHDA and CDR2 SQIVND (reference sequence). This CDR3 is CASSSRTDTQYF. The CDR3 bases are TGTGCCAGTAGTTCTAGGACAGATACGCAGTATTTT.

Remarks on this clone: The CDR3 does not end in the conserved phenylalanine or tryptophan, so this is likely a read error. No DNA is shown, since the ends of the CDR3 on it are uncertain; the CDR3 is the one TCRdb lists. This chain uses TRBV13 with TRBJ2-7; the table's D call, TRBD2, was not checked against the DNA. Per the germline V gene, CDR1 is PRHDT and CDR2 is FYEKMQ (reference sequence). The CDR3 has 14 amino acids, counting both end residues. The CDR3 is CASSLSGGSSSTLL.

The gene calls are TRBV28 and TRBJ1-2; D is perhaps TRBD1 (6 bases). The CDR3 totals 14 residues. Germline V CDR1 and CDR2: MDHEN, SYDVKM. V was clipped by 6 bases and J by 0 bases, with 11 bases between them. The CDR3 loop reads CASSGQPTNYGYTF. CDR3 sequence (DNA): TGTGCCAGCAGCGGACAGCCTACTAACTATGGCTACACCTTC.

The V and J genes are TRBV11-2 and TRBJ2-5; D perhaps matches TRBD2 (5 bases). The tail of the sequence fits TRBJ2-7 better, so the J call may be wrong. This CDR3 spans 12 amino acids. The germline V gene encodes CDR1 SGHAT and CDR2 FQNNGV. CDR3 sequence reads: CASARGRYEQYF. CDR3 DNA sequence: TGTGCCAGCGCCCGGGGAAGGTACGAGCAGTACTTC.

The chain uses TRBV9 and TRBJ2-3; the match to TRBD2 covers 9 bases. From germline, CDR1 is SGDLS and CDR2 YYNGEE. Losses at the gene ends were 3 bases for V and 4 bases for J; bases not matched to a gene: 6. The CDR3 sequence is 15 residues long. CDR3: CASSGGRGGADTQYF. DNA of the CDR3: TGTGCCAGCAGCGGTGGGCGGGGGGGCGCAGATACGCAGTATTTT.

The chain employs TRBV10-1 and TRBJ2-5; 7 bases agree with TRBD1. V shed 6 bases, J shed 7 bases, and the junction held 11 bases outside the gene matches. The CDR3 contains 14 residues. Germline CDR1 reads WNHNN; CDR2 reads SYGVQD (reference sequence). The CDR3 reads CASSTGTDIRTQYF. The CDR3 DNA reads as TGCGCCAGCAGCACCGGGACAGATATAAGGACCCAGTACTTC.

This clone was seen more than once but under ten times. The rearrangement uses TRBV4-3 and TRBJ2-7, with D tentatively TRBD1 (5 bases). Germline values: CDR1 LGHNA, CDR2 YSLEER. The V and J ends lost 0 bases and 3 bases respectively, with 12 bases between them. The CDR3 is 15 residues long. The CDR3 DNA follows: TGCGCCAGCAGCCAAGATCAGGGCAGGAACTACGAGCAGTACTTC. It codes for CASSQDQGRNYEQYF.

The chain links TRBV7-9 to TRBJ2-5, with a possible D match to TRBD2 (7 bases). V was cut by 1 base and J by 4 bases, with 16 bases left in between. CDR1 and CDR2 (germline): SEHNR, FQNEAQ (reference sequence). This CDR3 region has 16 residues. The CDR3 protein is CASSLEDRGAGETQYF. The CDR3 nucleotides read TGTGCCAGCAGCTTAGAAGATCGGGGGGCAGGAGAGACCCAGTACTTC. The full variable domain, completed using reference TRBV7-9 and TRBJ2-5, is DTGVSQNPRHKITKRGQNVTFRCDPISEHNRLYWYRQTLGQGPEFLTYFQNEAQLEKSRLLSDRFSAERPKGSFSTLEIQRTEQGDSAMYLCASSLEDRGAGETQYFGPGTRLLVL.

J is TRBJ2-2 and V is TRBV11-3; 13 positions agree with TRBD2. CDR1 SGHNT and CDR2 YENEEA come from the germline V gene. With 5 bases clipped from V and 4 bases from J, the junction kept 10 bases outside the gene matches. This CDR3 has 18 residues. The CDR3 loop reads CASSPTSGGAWATGELFF. The CDR3 DNA reads TGTGCCAGCAGCCCTACTAGCGGGGGGGCCTGGGCCACCGGGGAGCTGTTTTTT.

The chain links TRBV9 to TRBJ2-5; 15 nucleotides agree with TRBD2. The CDR3 consists of 16 residues. Germline V gives CDR1 SGDLS, CDR2 YYNGEE. V lost 4 bases to trimming and J lost 4 bases; unmatched junction nucleotides: 5. CDR3 loop: CASSPWTSGGGETQYF. The CDR3 DNA is TGTGCCAGCAGCCCTTGGACTAGCGGGGGGGGAGAGACCCAGTACTTC.

Worth noting for this clone: Other nucleotide sequences from this sample produce the same CDR3. The gene calls are TRBV9 and TRBJ2-2, with a possible D match to TRBD2 (7 bases). In germline, CDR1 is SGDLS, CDR2 YYNGEE. This CDR3 comprises 16 residues. V was cut by 0 bases and J by 6 bases, with 15 bases left in between. CDR3 protein: CASSVAAGAGPGELFF. The CDR3 DNA sequence: TGTGCCAGCAGCGTAGCGGCGGGGGCCGGTCCCGGGGAGCTGTTTTTT.

The chain uses TRBV18 and TRBJ2-5, with 7 positions matching TRBD1. The trim removed 3 bases at V and 3 bases at J, leaving 4 bases unmatched. The CDR3 spans 14 residues. Germline V gene data show CDR1 as KGHSH and CDR2 as LQKENI. DNA for the CDR3: TGTGCCAGCTCACCGGGAACAGGGGAAGAGACCCAGTACTTC. It is translated as CASSPGTGEETQYF.

This clone was counted between two and nine times. The V gene is TRBV28, the J gene TRBJ1-5; the match to TRBD1 covers 9 bases. The CDR3 runs to 15 residues. Unmatched junction bases numbered 9, after V lost 4 bases and J lost 8 bases. Per germline, CDR1 MDHEN and CDR2 SYDVKM. CDR3 amino acids: CASSYSDRGLEPQHF. The CDR3 DNA reads as TGTGCCAGCAGTTACTCGGACAGGGGACTTGAGCCCCAGCATTTT.

The chain combines TRBV6-5 with TRBJ1-4, with D possibly TRBD1 on 5 matching bases. Germline values: CDR1 MNHEY, CDR2 SVGAGI. V was clipped by 6 bases and J by 0 bases, with 8 bases between them. The CDR3 is made up of 14 amino acids. CDR3 in amino acids: CASSRDSTNEKLFF. The CDR3 coding sequence is TGTGCCAGCAGCCGGGACTCAACTAATGAAAAACTGTTTTTT.

This sequence joins TRBV6-1 and TRBJ1-2; no reliable D call. This CDR3 has 14 residues. Germline V CDR1 and CDR2: MNHNS, SASEGT. V gave up 1 base and J gave up 1 base, with 7 bases separating them. CDR3 DNA: TGTGCCAGCAGTGAAGGGACTGATAACTATGGCTACACCTTC. Translating it yields CASSEGTDNYGYTF.

This clone was picked up a small number of times. The genes are TRBV4-3 and TRBJ2-3; D remains ambiguous. Looked up from germline, CDR1 is LGHNA and CDR2 is YSLEER. Trimming took off 1 base at V and 2 bases at J, with 13 bases between the two ends. The CDR3 runs to 16 residues. The chain's CDR3 is CASSQGSWSPTDTQYF. DNA for the CDR3: TGCGCCAGCAGCCAAGGTAGCTGGAGCCCCACAGATACGCAGTATTTT.

The chain combines TRBV27 with TRBJ2-2; 11 bases line up with TRBD2. In germline, CDR1 is MNHEY, CDR2 SMNVEV (reference sequence). The CDR3 consists of 20 residues. After removal of 2 bases from V and 3 bases from J, the junction contained 14 bases not matched to a gene. CDR3 protein: CASSLRWRGPSGGYTGELFF. The CDR3 coding sequence is TGTGCCAGCAGTTTAAGGTGGAGGGGACCTAGCGGGGGGTACACCGGGGAGCTGTTTTTT.

The CDR3 protein is CASSMRGTYEQYF. The CDR3 DNA sequence: TGTGCCAGTAGTATGCGGGGTACCTACGAGCAGTACTTC. The V call is TRBV19, the J call TRBJ2-7; TRBD2 is a possible D gene (6 bases). V lost 3 bases and J 2 bases, leaving 8 bases between the germline ends. The CDR3 totals 13 residues. CDR1 and CDR2 (germline): LNHDA, SQIVND (reference sequence). Supplemented by reference TRBV19 and TRBJ2-7, the full variable domain reads DGGITQSPKYLFRKEGQNVTLSCEQNLNHDAMYWYRQDPGQGLRLIYYSQIVNDFQKGDIAEGYSVSREKKESFPLTVTSAQKNPTAFYLCASSMRGTYEQYFGPGTRLTVT.

The chain carries TRBV11-3 and TRBJ2-7; D possibly corresponds to TRBD2 (5 bases). V lost 1 base, J lost 5 bases, and 12 bases lay in between. CDR1 is SGHNT and CDR2 is YENEEA in the germline V gene. The CDR3 has 14 amino acids. CDR3 amino acids: CASSLASLGNEQYF. The CDR3 nucleotides read TGTGCCAGCAGCTTAGCTAGCCTCGGCAACGAGCAGTACTTC.

The gene calls are TRBV5-1 and TRBJ2-2, with 8 bases that match TRBD1. In germline, CDR1 is SGHRS, CDR2 YFSETQ. Trimming removed 7 bases from V and 7 bases from J; junction bases left unmatched: 6. The CDR3 spans 13 residues. CDR3 region: CASGGTGGGELFF. The CDR3 DNA sequence: TGCGCCAGCGGCGGGACAGGCGGCGGGGAGCTGTTTTTT.